One TCR beta chain is described in this entry. Its specificity is not known. The time point denotes: baseline pretreatment blood. The treatment: 15 Gy SBRT to primary tumor, nephrectomy 4 weeks later. Radiation-treated patients gave blood at baseline, week 2 and week 4. This renal cell carcinoma was of the clear cell type. The sample comes from a study of radiation and T cells in renal cell carcinoma. The study's findings and limits: Top tumor clonotypes rose in blood 2 weeks post-radiation, then contracted. Without pretreatment biopsies, baseline tumor clonotype presence was undetermined.

Profiling relied on immunoSEQ multiplex PCR, and the TCRdb table lists in-frame clones only, not all of them. The profile shows around 46,000 clones, 75% to 85% of them singletons. V was pared by 5 bases and J by 3 bases, with 11 bases between. The CDR3 runs to 13 residues. The source material was blood, sampled from a patient whose treatment included radiotherapy and nephrectomy. The receptor was derived from a woman in her sixties or seventies with renal cell carcinoma. This chain uses TRBV5-3 with TRBJ1-2; weak D call: TRBD1 (6 bases). TRBV5-3 has ORF status, its function being uncertain. The CDR3 here is CARSCRTDYGYTF. The CDR3 coding sequence is TGTGCCAGAAGTTGCCGGACAGACTATGGCTACACCTTC.